This paragraph reports one TCR beta chain. The data stem from a study of regulatory T cells in long-lasting Graves disease. Study-wide context: Over-5-year antithyroid drug use with positive TSH receptor antibodies defined persistent Graves' disease in the study.

Stated time point: persistent/refractory GD, antithyroid drugs over 5 years with positive TRAb. RNA from PBMCs was the source of the TCR library. Graves' disease diagnoses followed American Thyroid Association guidelines. Construction of the TCR beta libraries employed iRepertoire HTBI primers in conjunction with Arm-PCR of CDR3 regions. A single record per CDR3 protein comes from TCRdb applying MiXCR to the multiplex PCR reads. The sample consists of 350,000 to 450,000 distinct CDR3 sequences, 21% of them appearing once. V dropped 3 bases and J dropped 6 bases, with 14 bases sitting between them. The CDR3 runs 15 residues. CDR1 is MNHNS and CDR2 is SASEGT in the germline V gene.

The source was peripheral blood mononuclear cells (PBMCs), collected when the disease was refractory, from a patient treated with antithyroid drugs. The chain has TRBV6-1 and TRBJ2-2; no definite D call. The clonotype originates from a female donor with Graves disease. CDR3 bases: TGTGCCAGCAGTGACCGCGGAACGGCCCCCGGGGAGCTGTTTTTT. This codes for CASSDRGTAPGELFF.